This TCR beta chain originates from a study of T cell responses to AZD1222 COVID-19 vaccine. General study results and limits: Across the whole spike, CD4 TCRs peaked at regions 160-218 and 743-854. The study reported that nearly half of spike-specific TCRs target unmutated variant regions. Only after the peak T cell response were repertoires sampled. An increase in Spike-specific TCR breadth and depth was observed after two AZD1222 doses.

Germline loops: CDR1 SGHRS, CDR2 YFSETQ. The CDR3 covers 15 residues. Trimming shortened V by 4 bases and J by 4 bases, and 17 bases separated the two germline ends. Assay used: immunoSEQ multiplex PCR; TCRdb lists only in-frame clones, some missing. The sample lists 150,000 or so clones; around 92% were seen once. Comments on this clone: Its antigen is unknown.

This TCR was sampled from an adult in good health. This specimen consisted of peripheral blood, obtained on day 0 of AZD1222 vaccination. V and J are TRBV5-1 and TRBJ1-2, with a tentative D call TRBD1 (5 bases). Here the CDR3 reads CASSKGDSSIYGYTF. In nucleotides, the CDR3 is TGCGCCAGCAGCAAAGGGGACTCATCAATCTATGGCTACACCTTC. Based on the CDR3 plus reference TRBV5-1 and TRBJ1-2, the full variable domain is KAGVTQTPRYLIKTRGQQVTLSCSPISGHRSVSWYQQTPGQGLQFLFEYFSETQRNKGNFPGRFSGRQFSNSRSEMNVSTLELGDSALYLCASSKGDSSIYGYTFGSGTRLTVV.